This T cell receptor (beta chain) derives from a study of cytomegalovirus exposure and HLA in healthy donors (dated by TCRdb to 2017 to 2019). Context from the whole study: In an earlier analysis of fewer than 750 of the donors, about 270 Gb of sequence data and 95 million to 130 million unique TCR beta sequences from about 180 million T cells were reported. Approximately 310 gigabases of sequencing data and some 85 million unique TCR sequences were included in an early release covering roughly 600 HLA-typed donors. Of the roughly 410 genotyped donors, roughly 80% were placed in the genetic ancestry cluster associated with self-reported Caucasian donors. The study was designed to test whether signatures of past pathogen exposure could be identified by cataloging public T cell receptors. The study used immunosequencing to profile the T cell repertoires of approximately 630 subjects and linked those repertoires to cytomegalovirus serostatus. Besides the first cohort of some 670 subjects, a separate validation cohort made up of 120 different subjects was used. High-throughput TCR immunosequencing, statistical association of individual TCRs with disease status, and machine learning were combined to predict cytomegalovirus infection status. A later analysis re-examined previously published TCR beta repertoires from just over 650 donors and added high-resolution HLA genotyping to investigate patterns of TCR occurrence. In the later analysis, no new phenotypic data were used to find candidate immune exposures; instead, reliance was placed on TCR beta sequences and their occurrence across donors. In an earlier analysis of around 540 of the donors, high-throughput TCR beta sequencing was used to judge whether each TCR beta V gene segment behaved as functional or pseudogenic. Alongside the repertoire data, information on donor age, sex, ethnicity and CMV serostatus was compiled. In a later genetic analysis, genome-wide SNP genotypes for about three fifths of the roughly 670 donors were used, and that subset was treated as a discovery cohort. Every repertoire in the discovery cohort had been generated on one and the same sequencing platform. Both class I and class II loci were covered by HLA typing, at four-digit resolution. The number of typed donors differed by locus: about 629-630 for A, B, C, DRB1 and DQB1; 500 to 550 for DQA1; approximately 600 for DPA1; and around 470 for DPB1. A few DR-DQ haplotypes were handled as single units for association and clustering because linkage in the cohort was strong. Among about 410 genotyped donors of the cohort, an average of about 240,000 unique TCR beta nucleotide sequences was sequenced per donor, of which 15% to 20% were non-productive. Findings and caveats that apply to the study as a whole: HLA typing was unavailable for some donors at each locus, so association tests used only the typed subset. It was suggested by the authors that the approach could potentially be generalized to other disease states and immunological phenotypes. A further reported finding was that TCR beta sequences accurately predicted the HLA-A and HLA-B alleles for most subjects in the first cohort. In a later analysis, HLA-associated TCR beta chains were found to be more clonally expanded and to have lower generation probabilities than equally common non-associated chains. In an earlier analysis of some 640 of the donors, most TCR beta V segments were observed in productive rearrangements about 90% or about 30% of the time, broadly matching IMGT annotations. The study gave a list of some 150 TCR beta chains associated with cytomegalovirus. This cohort had only TCR beta chains sequenced, and the lack of alpha or paired-chain data limited which features could be detected. In a later analysis, several top co-occurrence clusters were reported to appear linked to parvovirus B19, influenza, CMV and Epstein-Barr virus. A later analysis found that most CMV-associated TCR beta chains appeared HLA-restricted, with HLA associations seemingly driven largely by CMV exposure. In vitro tests confirmed that a few of the cytomegalovirus-associated TCR beta chains recognize cytomegalovirus antigens. Seventeen rarely observed V segments, including chromosome 9 orphons, were excluded from the earlier analysis of several hundred of the donors because counts were too low. The sequencing pipeline was judged likely to have produced a cluster of highly shared sequence variants as a technical artifact. A later genetic analysis associated a missense DCLRE1C variant with V-gene and J-gene trimming of TCR beta chains, and an independent cohort replicated the association. Specific HLA alleles were associated with about 17,000 TCR beta sequences at a false discovery rate of 0.05 in a later analysis. Correlated functional status among segregating V segments might be attributable to linkage disequilibrium, but an unknown experimental factor could not be ruled out. When HLA alleles, especially DR and DQ, strongly co-occurred, attributing TCR associations to individual alleles was difficult. The 87-base-pair reads could not distinguish some IMGT-functional V segments, including TRBV6-2 and TRBV6-3, so those segments were excluded. Sequencing depth was assumed to be roughly uniform across donors in the presence/absence analyses, though that assumption may not hold. Across donors, most TCR sequences were observed very rarely, whereas some public TCRs were present in many individuals. The only immune exposure information available for the cohort was CMV serostatus. The classifier was reported to diagnose cytomegalovirus status with high specificity and sensitivity in both the original cohort and the validation cohort. A later genetic analysis reported fewer N-insertions in productive TCRs among donors in an Asian-associated ancestry cluster than the roughly 700-donor mean. A later analysis found that TCR association rates varied across HLA loci, with DRB1 alleles showing the most associated TCRs and HLA-C alleles the fewest.

In regard to this clone: Its antigen remains undetermined. Per-base qualities were not stored, and no clone one base away is much larger.

From a lookup of the germline V gene, CDR1 and CDR2 are ENHRY and SYGVKD. V is clipped by 3 bases and J by 0 bases, and the sequence between their germline boundaries is 9 bases long. The CDR3 sequence holds 15 residues, the cysteine and phenylalanine included. Just the 45-base CDR3 DNA is kept, in frame starting at base 1. In total, 600 or so healthy bone marrow donors made up the cohort. Cohort members were all nominally healthy when sampled, although unrecorded immune exposures were likely present. The donor tested CMV seronegative and was one of the 352 seronegative cohort members. Every donor gave a peripheral blood sample, and the peripheral blood mononuclear cells from that sample were used for TCR beta sequencing. The Qiagen DNeasy Blood Extraction Kit was used to extract genomic DNA from the blood cell samples. To prepare the library, the immunoSEQ multiplex PCR assay was applied. The multiplex PCR relied on a mix of 60 forward primers for TCR Vbeta segments and 13 reverse primers for TCR Jbeta segments. A multiplex PCR assay on genomic DNA amplified the CDR3 region of rearranged TCR beta genes. On the Illumina HiSeq System, the amplified TCR beta libraries were sequenced as 87-base-pair reads. Turning to the authors' computational methods: A later analysis counted 75 million to 100 million unique TCR beta chains across the roughly 700 repertoires, and roughly 9.9 million of these chains were shared by at least two donors. Raw reads were error-corrected and collapsed into unique sequences with a nearest-neighbor algorithm that merged closely related sequences to remove PCR and sequencing errors. To assign V, D and J gene segments, CDR3 sequences were aligned to IMGT reference sequences. Each retained sequence needed at least a six-nucleotide match to both a V gene segment and a J gene segment. A rearrangement counted as productive if the CDR3 had no stop codons and remained in frame with V and J, and every other rearrangement counted as non-productive. CDR3 was defined by IMGT convention, running from the second conserved V-encoded cysteine to the conserved J-encoded phenylalanine. The earlier analysis of roughly 590 of the donors excluded sequences that lacked an unambiguous match to a single V gene segment. An earlier analysis of under 750 of the donors called V segments functional above 56.7% productive rearrangements and segregating when the between-donor standard deviation exceeded 5%. A statistical classification framework was built for diagnosing cytomegalovirus status from the catalog of TCR beta chain sequences. A later analysis assigned V and J genes by comparing TCR nucleotide sequences with IMGT/GENE-DB human TR gene sequences. In a later analysis, CDR3 sequences and most-parsimonious VDJ recombination scenarios were assigned using the TCRdist pipeline. In a later analysis, each TCR beta chain was defined by its CDR3 amino acid sequence together with its V-gene family, and reads lacking a unique V-gene family were excluded. As a way to deal with suspected cross-contamination and a sequencing artifact, a later analysis dropped roughly 600 nucleotide sequences that were highly shared and had low generation probability. For each public chain, a later analysis derived a clonal expansion index from normalized ranks of inferred template counts within each repertoire. A later analysis computed generation probabilities with a VDJ recombination model fitted to out-of-frame rearrangements, and checked the results against IGoR. A later analysis scored TCR-TCR, TCR-HLA and TCR-CMV co-occurrence with hypergeometric tests, applying a repertoire-size bias correction to TCR pairs. False discovery rates were estimated in a later analysis by permuting HLA or CMV assignments 20 times. In a later analysis, co-occurring TCRs were grouped with DBSCAN, and TCRdist sequence similarity was added when clustering was performed within HLA-allele-positive subsets. Repertoires with fewer than 30,000 or more than 120,000 public chains, plus five repertoires with anomalous nucleotide sharing, were excluded from co-occurrence clustering. Not all clones reach the TCRdb copy of this immuneACCESS table, which keeps in-frame sequences only. Checked studies attribute under half of the gap to unresolved V genes and leave the rest unexplained. Clone size and the V and J calls come from that table; the DNA yielded D and trimming. This sample comprises approximately 140,000 clones, 65% to 90% of them detected only once. Of the sample, 1% to 1.5% is held by the ten largest clones.

This TCR came from a girl aged 2 to 10 in good health and CMV-seronegative. Rearrangement joined TRBV10-3 to TRBJ1-3, with no D gene named confidently. The material sequenced was PBMCs. In nucleotides, the sequence is TGTGCCATCAGTGAACACAGTAACTCTGGAAACACCATATATTTT. This gives the protein CAISEHSNSGNTIYF.